These 20 T cell receptor beta chains were all obtained from the same sample, sequenced in a study of blood T cells in healthy people across ages. It was with a sample-barcoded 5' primer and a J-beta primer mix that a second PCR of about 6 to 11 cycles was run. Each CDR3 protein gets one entry after TCRdb re-called the 5' RACE reads with MiXCR. Among around 780,000 distinct CDR3 sequences listed, roughly 50% were seen once. Sequenced material: blood. The receptors derive from a man aged 35-49 years in good health.

This chain connects TRBV12-3 or TRBV12-4 to TRBJ2-1; D is perhaps TRBD2 (6 bases). V gave up 6 bases and J gave up 7 bases, with 16 bases separating them. The CDR3 sequence is 14 residues long. This chain's CDR3 is CASSLPGLPNEQFF. DNA of the CDR3: TGTGCCAGCAGCCTTCCGGGACTCCCAAATGAGCAGTTCTTC.

This clonotype was observed a handful of times. This chain connects TRBV6-1 to TRBJ2-1, with 8 positions matching TRBD1. The J call may be mistaken, given a closer DNA end match to TRBJ2-7. The CDR3 spans 16 residues. CDR1 and CDR2 (germline): MNHNS, SASEGT. This CDR3 is CAIIVGTGLTYNEQYF. Here the CDR3 DNA reads TGTGCCATCATAGTAGGGACAGGCCTCACCTACAATGAGCAGTACTTC.

The genes are TRBV29-1 and TRBJ2-5, with D possibly TRBD1 on 6 matching bases. Matching the DNA end better, TRBJ2-7 makes the J call doubtful. This CDR3 region has 12 residues. The V gene's germline CDR1 is SQVTM and CDR2 ANQGSEA. DNA for the CDR3: TGCAGCGTGGACAGTGGAGACTACGAGCAGTACTTC. Translated, it gives CSVDSGDYEQYF.

The chain recombines TRBV6-5 with TRBJ1-5, with 7 nucleotides matching TRBD1. Germline assignment: CDR1 MNHEY and CDR2 SVGAGI. The V gene end was trimmed by 0 bases and the J gene end by 4 bases; junction bases not matched to a gene: 6. This CDR3 has 16 residues. The CDR3 coding sequence is TGTGCCAGCAGTTACTCGGGTCCAGGGGGGAATCAGCCCCAGCATTTT. Its translation is CASSYSGPGGNQPQHF.

The chain couples TRBV6-5 to TRBJ2-7, with a weak D call TRBD1 (5 bases). The V gene's germline CDR1 is MNHEY and CDR2 SVGAGI. Trimming cost V 5 bases and J 3 bases, with 11 bases left between them. This CDR3 is 13 amino acids long. In DNA, the CDR3 is TGTGCCAGCAGTCCAGACAGCCTCTACGAGCAGTACTTC. This translates into CASSPDSLYEQYF.

Only a few counts were recorded for this clonotype. The CDR3 nucleotides read TGCAGCGGGACGGGGGGTTTTGAGCAGTTCTTC. It is translated as CSGTGGFEQFF. The chain recombines TRBV29-1 with TRBJ2-1; 7 bases match TRBD2. Germline V gives CDR1 SQVTM, CDR2 ANQGSEA. Trimming removed 7 bases from V and 9 bases from J; junction bases left unmatched: 6. The CDR3 covers 11 residues.

V usage is TRBV28 and J usage is TRBJ2-7, with D possibly called TRBD1 or TRBD2 (5 bases each). Germline-derived CDR1 and CDR2 are MDHEN and SYDVKM. The CDR3 runs 15 residues. V was clipped by 8 bases and J by 3 bases, with 20 bases between them. CDR3 DNA sequence: TGTGCCAGCGACGGGGCCGGGGCTGTAGTCTACGAGCAGTACTTC. Translating gives CASDGAGAVVYEQYF.

The CDR3 coding sequence is TGTGCCAGCAGCCAACCGGTCGCCACTGGGAGTGAGCAGTTCTTC. Its protein product is CASSQPVATGSEQFF. The chain combines TRBV3-1 with TRBJ2-1; tentative D call: TRBD2 (5 bases). Between the trimmed V and J ends, which lost 2 bases and 9 bases, there was a span of 17 bases. The CDR3 length is 15 residues. Germline loops: CDR1 LGHDT, CDR2 YNNKEL (reference sequence).

To note about this clonotype: A much larger clone differs by one base, so this may be a read error. The chain is built from TRBV3-1 and TRBJ2-1; D is uncertain. This CDR3 spans 10 amino acids. Trimming took 0 bases from V and 13 from J, leaving 4 bases between them. The germline V gene has CDR1 LGHDT and CDR2 YNNKEL (reference sequence). The CDR3 nucleotides are TGTGCCAGCAGCCAAGAGACCCAGTTCTTC. The encoded protein is CASSQETQFF.

The V and J genes are TRBV20-1 and TRBJ2-6, with a tentative D call TRBD1 (6 bases). The germline V and J ends were trimmed by 6 bases and 3 bases, with 12 bases remaining between them. The CDR3 totals 14 residues. Germline CDR1 reads DFQATT; CDR2 reads SNEGSKA (reference sequence). CDR3 protein: CSAVGALGANVLTF. The CDR3 DNA is TGCAGTGCCGTGGGGGCGCTTGGGGCCAACGTCCTGACTTTC.

V is TRBV7-3 and J is TRBJ2-5; 9 nucleotides agree with TRBD2. This CDR3 is built from 15 residues. Germline loops: CDR1 SGHTA, CDR2 FQGTGA. The trim removed 5 bases at V and 3 bases at J, leaving 7 bases unmatched. The CDR3 DNA follows: TGTGCCAGCAGCGCGGGGGGGAGGGGGGAAGAGACCCAGTACTTC. Its translation: CASSAGGRGEETQYF.

On this clonotype itself: At one of its ends the junction is not consistent with the germline gene, which may arise from a read error. The CDR3 reads CASSEHEGGYGQYF. CDR3 nucleotides: TGTGCCAGCAGCGAACACGAGGGGGGCTACGGGCAGTACTTC. The rearrangement joins TRBV9 to TRBJ2-7; tentatively, D is TRBD1 or TRBD2 (6 bases each). Looked up from germline, CDR1 is SGDLS and CDR2 is YYNGEE. There are 14 residues in the CDR3.

The chain combines TRBV5-5 with TRBJ2-1, with 8 nucleotides matching TRBD2. Trimming at V came to 4 bases and at J to 0 bases, leaving 9 bases not matched to a gene. Germline V CDR1 and CDR2: SGHKS, YYEKEE (reference sequence). The CDR3 covers 17 residues. In DNA, the CDR3 is TGTGCCAGCAGCCTGGGTCGGGGGGGGAGCTCCTACAATGAGCAGTTCTTC. This codes for CASSLGRGGSSYNEQFF.

The chain employs TRBV9 and TRBJ2-1; D not certain. Germline loops: CDR1 SGDLS, CDR2 YYNGEE. The CDR3 length is 10 residues. V was shortened by 7 bases and J by 9 bases, with 8 bases between the two germline ends. The CDR3 sequence: CASGSGEQFF. In nucleotides, the CDR3 is TGTGCCAGCGGGTCGGGTGAGCAGTTCTTC.

Notes on this clonotype: A single base separates this from a much larger clone, so it may be a read error. This sequence joins TRBV7-2 and TRBJ2-4; D is ambiguous. This CDR3 is 14 amino acids long. V was clipped by 5 bases and J by 13 bases, with 21 bases between them. Germline V gene sequence: CDR1 SGHTA, CDR2 FQGNSA. CDR3 in amino acids: CASSPASPYNEQYF. DNA of the CDR3: TGTGCCAGCAGCCCCGCCAGCCCCTACAATGAGCAGTACTTC. Full variable domain (missing parts from reference TRBV7-2 and TRBJ2-4): GAGVSQSPSNKVTEKGKDVELRCDPISGHTALYWYRQSLGQGLEFLIYFQGNSAPDKSGLPSDRFSAERTGGSVSTLTIQRTQQEDSAVYLCASSPASPYNEQYFGAGTRLSVL.

This clonotype has just a few counts. This chain uses TRBV12-3 or TRBV12-4 with TRBJ1-2, with D perhaps TRBD1 (6 bases). The CDR3 has 15 amino acids. V was shortened by 8 bases and J by 7 bases, with 23 bases between the two germline ends. CDR3 sequence: CASGALAPGESGYTF. CDR3 DNA sequence: TGTGCCAGCGGCGCTTTGGCCCCAGGGGAGAGTGGCTACACCTTC.

This clonotype turned up a few times. The chain employs TRBV7-2 and TRBJ2-1, with D possibly matching TRBD2 (5 bases). The J call may be in error: the DNA end matches TRBJ2-7 better. The germline V gene encodes CDR1 SGHTA and CDR2 FQGNSA. The CDR3 has 15 amino acids. CDR3 region: CASRLDRSSYNEQYF. The DNA for the CDR3 is TGTGCCAGCAGACTAGACCGGAGCTCCTACAATGAGCAGTACTTC.

Here the CDR3 DNA reads TGTGCCAGCAGCTTGGATTGGGCTAATAGCAATCAGCCCCAGCATTTT. It is translated as CASSLDWANSNQPQHF. The rearrangement uses TRBV5-8 and TRBJ1-5; D unresolved. Looked up from germline, CDR1 is SGHTS and CDR2 is YDEGEE. The CDR3 contains 16 residues. Trimming left V 0 bases short and J 0 bases short, with 10 bases between.

This chain links TRBV9 with TRBJ2-5; D perhaps matches TRBD1 (5 bases). V lost 0 bases and J lost 5, with 14 bases in between. The CDR3 has 15 amino acids. CDR1 is SGDLS, CDR2 YYNGEE, per germline. The DNA of the CDR3 is TGTGCCAGCAGCGTAGATGGCAGGGTCAGGGAGACCCAGTACTTC. This codes for CASSVDGRVRETQYF.

In its sample, this clonotype was seen a few times. V is TRBV6-6 and J is TRBJ1-2; D remains ambiguous. This CDR3 contains 17 residues. With 0 bases removed from V and 4 bases from J, the gap between germline ends came to 18 bases. Germline lookup yields CDR1 MNHNY and CDR2 SVGAGI (reference sequence). CDR3 residues: CASSYSRLGGSPYGYTF. The DNA of the CDR3 is TGTGCCAGCAGTTACTCGAGGCTGGGCGGAAGCCCCTATGGCTACACCTTC.